Sequencing of this T cell receptor beta chain was carried out in a study of CD8 T cells in Susac syndrome. Random hexamers were used to reverse transcribe the RNA input (about 0.5 to 1 ug). In TCRdb, the immunoSEQ multiplex PCR reads were re-called with MiXCR into one record per CDR3 protein. The sample includes some 200,000 distinct CDR3 sequences, roughly 94% seen only once; the top ten take 0.1%. This sequence originates from a human donor in good health. Sequencing was carried out using CD4+ T cells from PBMCs.

The CDR3 reads CASRDHGTGYEQYF. The CDR3 region has the DNA TGTGCCAGCAGGGATCACGGGACAGGTTACGAGCAGTACTTC. This chain joins TRBV28 and TRBJ2-7, with 8 bases aligning to TRBD1. This CDR3 has 14 residues. In germline, CDR1 is MDHEN, CDR2 SYDVKM. V gave up 6 bases and J gave up 4 bases; unmatched junction bases: 8.